Below, 6 T cell receptor beta chains from the same sample are listed, as sequenced in a study of CD8 T cells in ankylosing spondylitis. In TCRdb, the 5' RACE reads were re-called with MiXCR into one record per CDR3 protein. Among approximately 200,000 distinct CDR3 sequences listed, roughly 12% were seen once. The sequencing input was blood, either unsorted or a sorted T cell fraction (not recorded which). Receptors were obtained from a male donor with ankylosing spondylitis or in good health (not recorded which).

The V and J genes are TRBV6-1 and TRBJ1-1; no clear D gene. In germline, CDR1 is MNHNS, CDR2 SASEGT. The CDR3 has 10 amino acids. The CDR3 reads CAILNTEAFF. CDR3 nucleotide sequence: TGTGCGATCCTGAACACTGAAGCTTTCTTT.

The rearrangement joins TRBV20-1 to TRBJ2-7, with TRBD1 identical over 9 bases. This CDR3 is built from 14 residues. The J segment lost 0 bases and the V segment lost 6 bases, leaving 6 bases of the junction unmatched. The V gene's germline CDR1 is DFQATT and CDR2 SNEGSKA (reference sequence). For the CDR3, the DNA is TGCAGTGCCGTGACAGGGGGGAGCTCCTACGAGCAGTACTTC. The encoded protein is CSAVTGGSSYEQYF.

V gene TRBV7-9 combines with J gene TRBJ2-1; TRBD2 might be the D (5 bases). V lost 3 bases and J lost 7, with 13 bases in between. Germline V gives CDR1 SEHNR, CDR2 FQNEAQ (reference sequence). The CDR3 totals 14 residues. The CDR3 loop is CASSFLTSSNEQFF. The CDR3, as DNA: TGTGCCAGCAGCTTCTTAACTAGTAGTAATGAGCAGTTCTTC.

The chain uses TRBV7-9 and TRBJ2-7; 8 nucleotides line up with TRBD1. The CDR3 sequence is 14 residues long. Germline lookup yields CDR1 SEHNR and CDR2 FQNEAQ (reference sequence). With 5 bases clipped from V and 2 bases from J, the junction kept 5 bases outside the gene matches. CDR3 coding DNA: TGTGCCAGCAGCCCCGCCAGGGGGCCCTACGAGCAGTACTTC. Residues: CASSPARGPYEQYF.

This clonotype was seen a handful of times. The chain couples TRBV28 to TRBJ2-7; D not certain. Trimming removed 6 bases from V and 3 bases from J, with 9 bases in between. The germline gives CDR1 MDHEN, CDR2 SYDVKM. The CDR3 has 12 amino acids. For the CDR3, the DNA is TGTGCCAGCAGCTACCGTTACTACGAGCAGTACTTC. This encodes CASSYRYYEQYF.

This chain uses TRBV7-7 with TRBJ2-5; the D is unclear. With 1 base removed from V and 1 base from J, the gap between germline ends came to 7 bases. This CDR3 has 14 residues. The germline gives CDR1 SSHAT, CDR2 FNYEAQ (reference sequence). The CDR3: CASSLESRQETQYF. The DNA of the CDR3 is TGTGCCAGCAGCTTAGAATCTCGCCAAGAGACCCAGTACTTC. Full variable domain (rest looked up from reference TRBV7-7 and TRBJ2-5): GAGVSQSPRYKVTKRGQDVTLRCDPISSHATLYWYQQALGQGPEFLTYFNYEAQPDKSGLPSDRFSAERPEGSISTLTIQRTEQRDSAMYRCASSLESRQETQYFGPGTRLLVL.